This is a list of T cell receptor beta chains from one sample in a study of monozygotic twins with cystic fibrosis. TCRdb's table, derived via immunoSEQ multiplex PCR, lists solely in-frame clones and lacks some. The sample shows about 14,000 clones, roughly 81% of them seen only once. The sample consisted of blood. All receptors derive from a boy between 10 and 17 years old with cystic fibrosis. CDR3s include the opening cysteine and the closing phenylalanine or tryptophan. A D gene is named only where the DNA matches it firmly.

J gene,V gene,D gene,CDR3 protein,CDR3 DNA
TRBJ1-2,TRBV30,TRBD1,CALQGANYGYTF,TGTGCCTTACAGGGGGCAAACTATGGCTACACCTTC
TRBJ1-3,TRBV28,TRBD1,CASSFQGAEAGNTIYF,TGTGCCAGCAGTTTCCAGGGGGCCGAGGCTGGAAACACCATATATTTT
TRBJ1-1,TRBV19,.,CASSVDQNTEAFF,TGTGCCAGTAGTGTGGATCAGAACACTGAAGCTTTCTTT
TRBJ2-6,TRBV7-8,.,CASGRAPGANVLTF,TGTGCCAGCGGCAGGGCTCCTGGGGCCAACGTCCTGACTTTC
TRBJ2-7,TRBV5-5,.,CASSLHERVNYEQYF,TGTGCCAGCAGCTTGCACGAGCGGGTGAACTACGAGCAGTACTTC
TRBJ1-6,TRBV6-4,.,CASSLNYNSPLHF,TGTGCCAGCAGCCTTAACTATAATTCACCCCTCCACTTT
TRBJ2-7,TRBV4-2,.,CASSLPFEGGAYEQYF,TGTGCCAGCAGCCTACCCTTTGAAGGGGGTGCCTACGAGCAGTACTTC
TRBJ1-5,TRBV7-8,TRBD1,CASSFGAGQAVYQPQHF,TGTGCCAGCAGCTTTGGGGCGGGACAGGCTGTATATCAGCCCCAGCATTTT
TRBJ1-5,TRBV7-2,.,CASTPGTGNQPQHF,TGTGCCAGCACCCCCGGTACAGGTAATCAGCCCCAGCATTTT
TRBJ2-3,TRBV18,TRBD2,CASSPGGTRSSTDTQYF,TGTGCCAGCTCACCGGGGGGGACTAGGTCTAGCACAGATACGCAGTATTTT